This TCR beta chain was retrieved from a study of T cells in Graves' hyperthyroidism and ophthalmopathy. Background on the study: Pretreatment peripheral blood was obtained at initial diagnosis. Findings and limits, study-wide: For ophthalmopathy, model prediction preceded onset by a median around six months. The majority of expanded thyroid clonotypes above 0.001 also appeared in blood.

RNA transcripts yielded amplified TCR beta CDR3 regions. TCR CDR3 underwent first-round RT-PCR with the HTBI primer set. TCRdb re-derived calls from the multiplex PCR reads in MiXCR, one entry per CDR3 protein. The table records under 800,000 distinct CDR3 sequences, about 15% of them present only once. Many counts were recorded for this clonotype. As yet, its antigen is unknown. Germline V gives CDR1 DFQATT, CDR2 SNEGSKA (reference sequence). Trimming cost V 0 bases and J 3 bases, with 14 bases left between them. The CDR3 runs to 15 residues. The clonotype originates from a woman aged 18-29 years with Graves' hyperthyroidism. Sequenced sample: blood. J is TRBJ1-2 and V is TRBV20-1; possibly TRBD1 for D (5 bases). The CDR3 DNA reads TGCAGTGCTAGAGATGGGGACGAGGGGTACTATGGCTACACCTTC. It is translated as CSARDGDEGYYGYTF.